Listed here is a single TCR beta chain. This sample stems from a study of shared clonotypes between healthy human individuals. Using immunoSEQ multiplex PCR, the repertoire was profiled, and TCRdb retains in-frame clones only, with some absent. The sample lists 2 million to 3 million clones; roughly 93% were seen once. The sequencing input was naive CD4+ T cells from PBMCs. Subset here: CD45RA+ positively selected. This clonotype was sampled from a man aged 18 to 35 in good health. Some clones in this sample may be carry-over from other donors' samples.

The CDR3 loop is CASSDRGLAKNIQYF. Written as DNA, the CDR3 is TGTGCCAGCAGTGATCGGGGTTTAGCCAAAAACATTCAGTACTTC. The V gene is TRBV2, the J gene TRBJ2-4; the D gene is possibly TRBD2 (5 bases). The germline V gene has CDR1 SNHLY and CDR2 FYNNEI. The V and J ends lost 3 bases and 0 bases respectively, with 9 bases between them. This CDR3 contains 15 residues. Based on the CDR3 plus reference TRBV2 and TRBJ2-4, the full variable domain is EPEVTQTPSHQVTQMGQEVILRCVPISNHLYFYWYRQILGQKVEFLVSFYNNEISEKSEIFDDQFSVERPDGSNFTLKIRSTKLEDSAMYFCASSDRGLAKNIQYFGAGTRLSVL.